The 16 T cell receptor beta chains listed next were all sequenced from one sample in a study of blood T cell repertoires in COVID-19. This table comes from immunoSEQ multiplex PCR, and its TCRdb copy is limited to in-frame clones, with some not included. This table has over 150,000 clones, over 80% appearing once. Source material: peripheral blood. The receptors derive from a woman between 40 and 55 years old with COVID-19, enrolled during active disease.

The chain joins TRBV3-1 (or the pseudogene TRBV3-2) to TRBJ2-4, with a tentative D call TRBD1 (6 bases). The V end lost 4 bases, the J end lost 4 bases, and 14 bases lay between the germline ends. The germline gives CDR1 LGHDT, CDR2 YNNKEL (reference sequence). The CDR3 length is 15 residues. CDR3 in amino acids: CASSPTDGQKNIQYF. DNA for the CDR3: TGTGCCAGCAGCCCAACGGACGGACAGAAAAACATTCAGTACTTC.

This chain uses TRBV14 with TRBJ1-2; 9 bases match TRBD1. The CDR3 consists of 15 residues. Trimming took 4 bases from V and 3 from J; bases not matched to a gene: 6. Looked up from germline, CDR1 is SGHDN and CDR2 is FVKESK. The CDR3 loop reads CASSLPGQGHYGYTF. The CDR3 DNA is TGTGCCAGCAGCCTGCCGGGACAGGGCCACTATGGCTACACCTTC.

The CDR3 reads CASNAALVRHTQYF. The CDR3 bases are TGTGCCAGTAACGCGGCGTTGGTCCGACATACGCAGTATTTT. The V call is TRBV19, the J call TRBJ2-3; no clear D. Trimming removed 7 bases at V and 7 bases at J, with 18 bases between. CDR3 length equals 14 residues. The germline gives CDR1 LNHDA, CDR2 SQIVND (reference sequence).

The chain joins TRBV12-5 to TRBJ1-3, with D unclear. Trimming shortened V by 2 bases and J by 4 bases, and 6 bases separated the two germline ends. CDR3 length: 13 residues. The germline CDR1 and CDR2 sequences are LGHNT and FRNRAP. The CDR3 loop is CASGLLPGNTIYF. The CDR3 nucleotides are TGTGCTAGTGGTTTGCTTCCCGGAAACACCATATATTTT.

J is TRBJ1-2 and V is TRBV6-4; the D gene is possibly TRBD1 (6 bases). CDR1 is MRHNA, CDR2 SNTAGT, per germline. This CDR3 comprises 15 residues. Trimming took off 6 bases at V and 0 bases at J, with 14 bases between the two ends. CDR3 protein: CASSQEQGANYGYTF. The DNA of the CDR3 is TGTGCCAGCAGCCAAGAACAGGGAGCTAACTATGGCTACACCTTC.

The V call is TRBV11-2, the J call TRBJ2-7, with 9 bases lining up with TRBD1. Germline values: CDR1 SGHAT, CDR2 FQNNGV. V trimming: 3 bases; J trimming: 2 bases; junction bases outside the gene matches: 2. The CDR3 has 14 residues. This CDR3 is CASSFRDRAYEQYF. CDR3 sequence (DNA): TGTGCCAGCAGCTTCCGGGACAGGGCCTACGAGCAGTACTTC.

The V call is TRBV15, the J call TRBJ1-3; D remains unclear. Germline CDR1 and CDR2: LNHNV and YYDKDF (reference sequence). There are 15 residues in the CDR3. Trimming cost V 0 bases and J 8 bases, with 14 bases left between them. CDR3 bases: TGTGCCACCAGCAGAGATGGCGGGCAGCGGGACACCATATATTTT. This codes for CATSRDGGQRDTIYF.

The genes are TRBV10-2 and TRBJ1-1; D might be TRBD1 (5 bases). Trimming left V 6 bases short and J 2 bases short, with 13 bases between. This CDR3 has 14 residues. Germline V gene sequence: CDR1 WSHSY, CDR2 SAAADI. DNA of the CDR3: TGCGCCAGCAGACCACCCCAGGGCAACACTGAAGCTTTCTTT. Translating it yields CASRPPQGNTEAFF.

This chain connects TRBV7-6 to TRBJ1-2; TRBD1 is a possible D gene (6 bases). CDR1 and CDR2 (germline): SGHVS, FNYEAQ. The CDR3 is made up of 15 amino acids. V dropped 5 bases and J dropped 4 bases, with 17 bases sitting between them. The CDR3 loop reads CASSPKDRVGYGYTF. The CDR3 bases are TGTGCCAGCAGCCCGAAGGACAGAGTAGGCTATGGCTACACCTTC. Full variable domain (rest looked up from reference TRBV7-6 and TRBJ1-2): GAGVSQSPRYKVTKRGQDVALRCDPISGHVSLYWYRQALGQGPEFLTYFNYEAQQDKSGLPNDRFSAERPEGSISTLTIQRTEQRDSAMYRCASSPKDRVGYGYTFGSGTRLTVV.

CDR3 bases: TGTGCCAGCAACCCGACACTCACCTACAATGAGCAGTTCTTC. Its protein is CASNPTLTYNEQFF. The chain recombines TRBV9 with TRBJ2-1; no clear D gene. The V and J ends lost 6 bases and 2 bases respectively, with 12 bases between them. Germline V lookup: CDR1 SGDLS, CDR2 YYNGEE. This CDR3 comprises 14 residues.

The V gene is TRBV4-1, the J gene TRBJ2-1, with no clear D. The CDR3 is 13 amino acids. Trimming left V 2 bases short and J 4 bases short, with 6 bases between. CDR1 is MGHRA, CDR2 YSYEKL, per germline. DNA for the CDR3: TGCGCCAGCAGCCAAACGGTTTACAATGAGCAGTTCTTC. Its protein product is CASSQTVYNEQFF.

The rearrangement uses TRBV6-4 and TRBJ2-1; 9 bases fit TRBD2. CDR1 MRHNA and CDR2 SNTAGT come from the germline V gene. V lost 8 bases, J lost 1 base, and 9 bases stayed unmatched. The CDR3 loop spans 16 amino acids. In DNA form, the CDR3 reads TGTGCCAGCGCAGATTTTAGCGGGGGTTCCTACAATGAGCAGTTCTTC. Translated: CASADFSGGSYNEQFF.

This clone has only one observation. The chain links TRBV6-5 to TRBJ1-5; tentative D call: TRBD1 (6 bases). Germline CDR1 is MNHEY and CDR2 is SVGAGI. The CDR3 is made up of 15 amino acids. The V end lost 1 base, the J end lost 3 bases, and 10 bases lay between the germline ends. DNA for the CDR3: TGTGCCAGCAGTTACTTGGGGGGGCACAATCAGCCCCAGCATTTT. Its translation: CASSYLGGHNQPQHF.

The V and J genes are TRBV29-1 and TRBJ2-5; tentative D call: TRBD1 (5 bases). The V end was cut by 4 bases, the J end by 5 bases, with 8 bases between. Germline V gene data show CDR1 as SQVTM and CDR2 as ANQGSEA. The CDR3 loop spans 11 amino acids. The CDR3 reads CSVGTSETQYF. The DNA for the CDR3 is TGCAGCGTTGGGACAAGTGAGACCCAGTACTTC.

The chain uses TRBV28 and TRBJ2-6, with TRBD1 as a possible D gene (6 bases). Trimming shortened V by 5 bases and J by 0 bases, and 14 bases separated the two germline ends. Germline CDR1 is MDHEN and CDR2 is SYDVKM. This CDR3 comprises 17 residues. The CDR3 DNA follows: TGTGCCAGCAGTAACAGGGTAAAAAGCTCTGGGGCCAACGTCCTGACTTTC. Encoded protein: CASSNRVKSSGANVLTF.

This clone was detected only once. The chain joins TRBV29-1 to TRBJ2-3; D possibly corresponds to TRBD1 (6 bases). The CDR3 has 12 amino acids. Deletions cut 8 bases from V and 2 bases from J, with 11 bases between. CDR1 is SQVTM, CDR2 ANQGSEA, per germline. CDR3 region: CSLGTHTDTQYF. The CDR3 DNA reads as TGCAGCCTAGGGACACACACAGATACGCAGTATTTT.